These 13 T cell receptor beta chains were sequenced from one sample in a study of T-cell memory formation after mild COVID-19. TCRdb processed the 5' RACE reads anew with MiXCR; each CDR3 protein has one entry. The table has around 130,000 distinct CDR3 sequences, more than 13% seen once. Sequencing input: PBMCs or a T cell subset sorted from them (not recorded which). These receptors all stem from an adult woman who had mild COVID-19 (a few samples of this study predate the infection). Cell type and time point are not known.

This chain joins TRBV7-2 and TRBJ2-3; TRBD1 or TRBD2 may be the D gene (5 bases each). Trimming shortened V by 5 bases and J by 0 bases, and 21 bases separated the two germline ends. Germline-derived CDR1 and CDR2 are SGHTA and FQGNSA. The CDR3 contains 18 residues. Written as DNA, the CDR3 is TGTGCCAGCAGCAGATTCAGCCCAGGGAGCAGCAGCACAGATACGCAGTATTTT. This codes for CASSRFSPGSSSTDTQYF.

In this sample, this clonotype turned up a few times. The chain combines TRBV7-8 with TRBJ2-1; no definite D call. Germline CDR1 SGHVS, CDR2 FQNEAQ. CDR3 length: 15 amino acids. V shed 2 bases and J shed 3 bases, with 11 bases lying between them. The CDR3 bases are TGTGCCAGCAGCTTATCGGAGACGTACTACAATGAGCAGTTCTTC. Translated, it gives CASSLSETYYNEQFF. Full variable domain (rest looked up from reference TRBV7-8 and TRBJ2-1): GAGVSQSPRYKVAKRGQDVALRCDPISGHVSLFWYQQALGQGPEFLTYFQNEAQLDKSGLPSDRFFAERPEGSVSTLKIQRTQQEDSAVYLCASSLSETYYNEQFFGPGTRLTVL.

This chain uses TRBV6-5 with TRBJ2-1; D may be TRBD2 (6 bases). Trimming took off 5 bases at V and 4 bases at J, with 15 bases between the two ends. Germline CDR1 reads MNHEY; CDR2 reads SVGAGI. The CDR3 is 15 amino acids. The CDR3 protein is CASSPTAGIYNEQFF. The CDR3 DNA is TGTGCCAGCAGTCCGACGGCGGGAATTTACAATGAGCAGTTCTTC.

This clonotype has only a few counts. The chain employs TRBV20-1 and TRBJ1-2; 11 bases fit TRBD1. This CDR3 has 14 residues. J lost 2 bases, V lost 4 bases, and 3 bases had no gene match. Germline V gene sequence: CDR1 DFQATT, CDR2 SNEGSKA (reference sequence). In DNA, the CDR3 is TGCAGTGCTATCCGGACAGGGGGCAACTATGGCTACACCTTC. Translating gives CSAIRTGGNYGYTF.

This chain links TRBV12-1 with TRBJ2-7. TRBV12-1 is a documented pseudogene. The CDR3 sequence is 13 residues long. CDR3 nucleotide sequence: TGTGCCAGCAGCTTCCAGGACCATTACGAGCAGTACTTC. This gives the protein CASSFQDHYEQYF.

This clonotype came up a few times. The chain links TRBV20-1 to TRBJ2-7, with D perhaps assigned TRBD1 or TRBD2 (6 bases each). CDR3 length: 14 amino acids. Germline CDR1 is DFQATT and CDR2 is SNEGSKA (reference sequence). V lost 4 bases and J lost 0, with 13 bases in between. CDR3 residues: CSAKGGRNSYEQYF. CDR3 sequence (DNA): TGCAGTGCTAAGGGGGGACGCAACTCCTACGAGCAGTACTTC.

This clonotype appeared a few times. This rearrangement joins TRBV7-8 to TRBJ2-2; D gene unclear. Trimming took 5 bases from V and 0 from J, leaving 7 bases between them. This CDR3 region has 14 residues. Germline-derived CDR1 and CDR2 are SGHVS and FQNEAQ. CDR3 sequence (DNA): TGTGCCAGCAGCGCAGTCGCGAACACCGGGGAGCTGTTTTTT. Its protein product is CASSAVANTGELFF.

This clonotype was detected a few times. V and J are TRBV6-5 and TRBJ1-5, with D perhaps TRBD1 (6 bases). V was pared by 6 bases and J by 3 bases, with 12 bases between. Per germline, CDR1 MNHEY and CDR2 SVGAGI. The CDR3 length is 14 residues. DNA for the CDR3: TGTGCCAGCAGGGCAGGGGAGGCCAATCAGCCCCAGCATTTT. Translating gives CASRAGEANQPQHF.

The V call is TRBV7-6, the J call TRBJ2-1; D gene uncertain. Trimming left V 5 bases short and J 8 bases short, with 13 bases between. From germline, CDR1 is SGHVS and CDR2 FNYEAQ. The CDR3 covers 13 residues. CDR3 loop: CASSPRRGHEQFF. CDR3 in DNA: TGTGCCAGCAGCCCGCGGAGAGGTCATGAGCAGTTCTTC.

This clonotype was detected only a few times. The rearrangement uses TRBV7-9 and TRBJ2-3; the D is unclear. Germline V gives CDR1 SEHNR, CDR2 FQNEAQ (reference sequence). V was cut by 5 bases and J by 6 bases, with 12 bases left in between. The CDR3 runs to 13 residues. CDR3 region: CASSDGWTDTQYF. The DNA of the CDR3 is TGTGCCAGCAGCGACGGGTGGACGGATACGCAGTATTTT.

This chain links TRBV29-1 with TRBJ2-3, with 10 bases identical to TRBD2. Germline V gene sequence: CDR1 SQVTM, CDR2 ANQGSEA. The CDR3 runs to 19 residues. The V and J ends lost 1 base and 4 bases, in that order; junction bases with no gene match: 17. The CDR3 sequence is CSVEGALAGVNHPPDTQYF. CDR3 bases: TGCAGCGTTGAAGGGGCGCTAGCGGGGGTTAACCACCCCCCAGATACGCAGTATTTT.

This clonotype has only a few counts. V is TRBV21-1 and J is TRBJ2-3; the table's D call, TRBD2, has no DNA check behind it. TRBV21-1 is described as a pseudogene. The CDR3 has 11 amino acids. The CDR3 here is CAIQAGDTQYF. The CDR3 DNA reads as TGTGCCATCCAAGCGGGAGATACGCAGTATTTT.

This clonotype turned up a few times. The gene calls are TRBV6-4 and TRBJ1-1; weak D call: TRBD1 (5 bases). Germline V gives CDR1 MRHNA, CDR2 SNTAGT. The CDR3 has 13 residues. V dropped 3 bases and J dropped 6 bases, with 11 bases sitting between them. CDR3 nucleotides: TGTGCCAGCAGTGATTCCGGGACGGCTGAAGCTTTCTTT. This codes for CASSDSGTAEAFF.